This T cell receptor beta chain was sequenced in a study of blood T cells in healthy people across ages. Study results and caveats: Estimated diversity across one million T cells was deemed an underestimate. Unknown CMV status may confound age-related changes in expanded clones.

A second PCR of roughly 7 to 11 cycles used a sample-barcoded 5' primer and a J-beta primer mix. Each cDNA molecule, via a template-switch adaptor with 12 random nucleotides, was tagged. TCRdb reprocessed the 5' RACE reads with MiXCR, giving one entry per CDR3 protein. This sample has 950,000 to 1,200,000 distinct CDR3 sequences; more than 30% occur once, and the top ten carry around 14%. V trimming: 4 bases; J trimming: 1 base; junction bases outside the gene matches: 5. This CDR3 has 16 residues. The germline CDR1 and CDR2 sequences are SGHTA and FQGTGA. Remarks on this clonotype: Antigen: not known.

The rearrangement uses TRBV7-3 and TRBJ2-5; 11 bases map to TRBD2. Material: blood. The TCR originated in a man younger than 30 in good health. CDR3 sequence: CASSWKLAGVQETQYF. DNA of the CDR3: TGTGCCAGCAGCTGGAAACTAGCGGGAGTCCAAGAGACCCAGTACTTC.